This is a list of T cell receptor beta chains from one sample in a study of chemoradiotherapy in HPV16-positive cancers. Using immunoSEQ multiplex PCR, the repertoire was profiled, and TCRdb retains in-frame clones only, with some absent. The repertoire holds some 35,000 clones, with 92% as singletons. The source material was blood, sampled from a patient who underwent chemoradiotherapy. The receptors stem from a human donor with HPV-associated anogenital cancer. Each CDR3 is given with its conserved first and last residue. Fields, in order: D gene, CDR3 length, clone size, V gene, J gene, CDR3 protein, CDR3 DNA. A D gene is named only where the DNA matches it firmly. Clone size, where shown, is once, few, many, or a class for clones that have expanded.

NA,15,once,TRBV11-1,TRBJ2-7,CASRPPGGGLYEQYF,TGTGCCAGCAGGCCCCCAGGGGGGGGCCTCTACGAGCAGTACTTC
NA,14,NA,TRBV5-6,TRBJ1-5,CASSLRWSNQPQHF,TGTGCCAGCAGCTTGCGGTGGAGCAATCAGCCCCAGCATTTT
NA,16,NA,TRBV6-1,TRBJ2-3,CASSEARGGGRDTQYF,TGTGCCAGCAGTGAAGCGAGGGGAGGGGGTAGGGATACGCAGTATTTT
NA,15,NA,TRBV18,TRBJ1-6,CASSPAQGGTSPLHF,TGTGCCAGCTCACCAGCGCAGGGTGGGACTTCACCCCTCCACTTT
NA,14,NA,TRBV19,TRBJ1-5,CASSGAEVNQPQHF,TGTGCCAGTAGTGGAGCGGAGGTCAATCAGCCCCAGCATTTT
NA,11,NA,TRBV2,TRBJ2-3,CASSIGDTQYF,TGTGCCAGCAGTATCGGGGATACGCAGTATTTT
NA,14,once,TRBV4-3,TRBJ2-3,CASSQETRVDTQYF,TGCGCCAGCAGCCAAGAAACGCGGGTAGATACGCAGTATTTT
NA,13,NA,TRBV19,TRBJ1-2,CASSISRANGYTF,TGTGCCAGTAGTATCTCCCGGGCAAATGGCTACACCTTC
NA,17,once,TRBV29-1,TRBJ2-3,CSVARAQSTPHTDTQYF,TGCAGCGTTGCGCGTGCTCAATCCACCCCACACACAGATACGCAGTATTTT
NA,13,NA,TRBV6-5,TRBJ1-5,CASRTNSNQPQHF,TGTGCCAGCAGAACGAATAGCAATCAGCCCCAGCATTTT
TRBD2,17,once,TRBV5-1,TRBJ2-3,CASSSGTSGGVTDTQYF,TGCGCCAGCAGCTCGGGGACTAGCGGGGGGGTCACAGATACGCAGTATTTT
NA,13,NA,TRBV29-1,TRBJ1-1,CSVAGHRNTEAFF,TGCAGCGTTGCGGGACATAGGAACACTGAAGCTTTCTTT
NA,16,NA,TRBV18,TRBJ1-3,CASSPRSINSGNTIYF,TGTGCCAGCTCACCACGGAGCATTAACTCTGGAAACACCATATATTTT
NA,10,NA,TRBV7-9,TRBJ2-1,CASSRSEQFF,TGTGCCAGCAGTAGGAGTGAGCAGTTCTTC
NA,15,NA,TRBV9,TRBJ1-6,CASSVGRGRGSPLHF,TGTGCCAGCAGCGTAGGAAGGGGTCGAGGGTCACCCCTCCACTTT
NA,15,few,TRBV5-1,TRBJ2-1,CASSSDGSSYNEQFF,TGCGCCAGCAGCTCCGACGGGAGCTCCTACAATGAGCAGTTCTTC
NA,15,once,TRBV15,TRBJ2-7,CATSRELGRYNEQYF,TGTGCCACCAGCAGAGAGTTGGGGCGGTATAACGAGCAGTACTTC
NA,11,NA,TRBV29-1,TRBJ2-1,CSVLGPLGQFF,TGCAGCGTTTTGGGGCCTCTGGGGCAGTTCTTC
NA,14,NA,TRBV2,TRBJ1-2,CASSSRGFGYGYTF,TGTGCCAGCAGTTCCAGGGGATTCGGCTATGGCTACACCTTC
NA,14,NA,TRBV28,TRBJ1-1,CASITGSIQSEAFF,TGTGCCAGCATTACGGGGAGCATACAATCTGAAGCTTTCTTT
TRBD2,15,NA,TRBV5-8,TRBJ2-3,CASSLEGRVTDTQYF,TGTGCCAGCAGCCTGGAGGGGAGGGTCACAGATACGCAGTATTTT
NA,13,NA,TRBV7-7,TRBJ2-7,CDHKPAGSDEQYF,TGTGATCATAAGCCGGCGGGGTCTGACGAGCAGTACTTC
NA,14,NA,TRBV18,TRBJ1-5,CASSPMGGGQPQHF,TGTGCCAGCTCACCAATGGGGGGTGGGCAGCCCCAGCATTTT
NA,16,NA,TRBV19,TRBJ2-1,CASSIDPRVTYNEQFF,TGTGCCAGTAGTATAGATCCCAGAGTCACCTACAATGAGCAGTTCTTC
NA,14,NA,TRBV7-9,TRBJ1-2,CASSLDSGGGGYTF,TGTGCCAGCAGCTTAGACAGCGGCGGAGGAGGCTACACCTTC
NA,12,NA,TRBV5-5,TRBJ2-7,CASSQGTAEQYF,TGTGCCAGCAGCCAGGGGACCGCCGAGCAGTACTTC
TRBD1,14,once,TRBV27,TRBJ1-2,CASSPNRGSYGYTF,TGTGCCAGCAGTCCCAACAGGGGGTCCTATGGCTACACCTTC
NA,15,NA,TRBV5-1,TRBJ2-7,CASSSRGTSVDEQYF,TGCGCCAGCAGCTCCAGGGGGACTAGTGTCGACGAGCAGTACTTC
NA,12,NA,TRBV11-2,TRBJ2-7,CASSGGLYEQYF,TGTGCCAGCAGCGGGGGCCTCTACGAGCAGTACTTC
TRBD2,17,once,TRBV5-1,TRBJ2-1,CASSLALSGETYNEQFF,TGCGCCAGCAGCTTGGCCCTTAGCGGGGAGACCTACAATGAGCAGTTCTTC
TRBD1,17,NA,TRBV9,TRBJ1-3,CASSVDSRDRAGNTIYF,TGTGCCAGCAGCGTAGATTCCCGGGACAGGGCTGGAAACACCATATATTTT
NA,16,NA,TRBV18,TRBJ1-2,CASSPPSGRGDYGYTF,TGTGCCAGCTCACCACCGTCAGGGAGAGGGGACTATGGCTACACCTTC
NA,13,NA,TRBV5-6,TRBJ1-4,CASSPGGEEKLFF,TGTGCCAGCAGCCCCGGGGGTGAGGAAAAACTGTTTTTT